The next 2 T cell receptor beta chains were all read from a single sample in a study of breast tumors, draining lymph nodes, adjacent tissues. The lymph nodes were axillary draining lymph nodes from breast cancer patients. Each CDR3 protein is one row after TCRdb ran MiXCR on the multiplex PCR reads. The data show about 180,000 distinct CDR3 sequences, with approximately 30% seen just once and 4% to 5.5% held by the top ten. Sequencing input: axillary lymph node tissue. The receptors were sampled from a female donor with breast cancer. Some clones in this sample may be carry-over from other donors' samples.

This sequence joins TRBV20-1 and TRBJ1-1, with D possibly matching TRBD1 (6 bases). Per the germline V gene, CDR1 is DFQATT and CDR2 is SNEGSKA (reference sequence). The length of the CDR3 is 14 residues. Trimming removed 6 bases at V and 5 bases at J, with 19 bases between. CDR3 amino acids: CSALWDSGTTEAFF. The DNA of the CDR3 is TGCAGTGCGCTATGGGATTCCGGGACAACTGAAGCTTTCTTT.

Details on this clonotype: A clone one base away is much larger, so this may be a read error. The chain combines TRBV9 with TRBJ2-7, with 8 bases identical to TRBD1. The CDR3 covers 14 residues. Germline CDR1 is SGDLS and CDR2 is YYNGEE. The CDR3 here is CASSDRDRSYEQSF. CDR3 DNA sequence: TGTGCCAGCAGCGACCGGGACAGGTCTTACGAGCAGTCCTTC.